Below are 32 T cell receptor beta chains sequenced from a single sample in a study of T-cell reconstitution after alpha-beta-depleted transplantation in children. Preparation of the TCRbeta library was carried out with unique molecular identifiers. Via MiXCR, TCRdb re-called the PCR reads, giving one row per CDR3 protein. Of a few hundred thousand distinct CDR3 sequences in the sample, around 12% are singletons; the top ten hold over 5.5%. Sequenced here: PBMCs from the stem cell graft donor, sampled from the stem cell graft. These TCRs come from a human donor who donated a stem cell graft to a child with combined immunodeficiency.

The rearrangement joins TRBV15 to TRBJ1-1; weak D call: TRBD1 (6 bases). This CDR3 has 15 residues. V shed 3 bases and J shed 4 bases, with 15 bases lying between them. Germline V gene lookup returns CDR1 LNHNV and CDR2 YYDKDF (reference sequence). This CDR3 is CATSRYTGSGTEAFF. DNA for the CDR3: TGTGCCACCAGCAGGTACACAGGGTCGGGCACTGAAGCTTTCTTT.

The sample holds a few counts of this clonotype. The gene calls are TRBV27 and TRBJ2-1; D unresolved. The length of the CDR3 is 15 residues. Trimming took 5 bases from V and 0 from J, leaving 11 bases between them. Germline V gene lookup returns CDR1 MNHEY and CDR2 SMNVEV (reference sequence). The chain's CDR3 is CASSPWRGSYNEQFF. CDR3 coding DNA: TGTGCCAGCAGTCCGTGGCGTGGCTCCTACAATGAGCAGTTCTTC.

This clonotype was observed many times. The chain recombines TRBV7-8 with TRBJ2-7; TRBD1 matches at 7 bases. The CDR3 is 14 residues long. CDR1 is SGHVS, CDR2 FQNEAQ, per germline. V lost 5 bases and J lost 5; bases outside the gene matches: 9. Here the CDR3 reads CASSRTTGVNEQYF. In nucleotides, the CDR3 is TGTGCCAGCAGCCGAACTACAGGGGTGAACGAGCAGTACTTC. Variable domain in full (rest from reference TRBV7-8 and TRBJ2-7): GAGVSQSPRYKVAKRGQDVALRCDPISGHVSLFWYQQALGQGPEFLTYFQNEAQLDKSGLPSDRFFAERPEGSVSTLKIQRTQQEDSAVYLCASSRTTGVNEQYFGPGTRLTVT.

The sample holds a few counts of this clonotype. The CDR3 nucleotides are TGTGCCAGCAGCCAACCCGACAGACAAGTAGCCAAAAACATTCAGTACTTC. It encodes CASSQPDRQVAKNIQYF. J is TRBJ2-4 and V is TRBV3-1; D perhaps matches TRBD1 (5 bases). Trimming took 2 bases from V and 0 from J, leaving 14 bases between them. Germline loops: CDR1 LGHDT, CDR2 YNNKEL (reference sequence). The CDR3 length is 17 residues.

This clonotype has more than one count but fewer than ten. V gene TRBV28 combines with J gene TRBJ2-1; D is perhaps TRBD1 (5 bases). There are 16 residues in the CDR3. Germline V CDR1 and CDR2: MDHEN, SYDVKM. The V end was cut by 6 bases, the J end by 2 bases, with 17 bases between. CDR3 residues: CASRPFDSEPYNEQFF. The CDR3 bases are TGTGCCAGCAGACCATTCGACAGCGAACCCTACAATGAGCAGTTCTTC.

This clonotype was seen repeatedly, ten times or more. The V call is TRBV20-1, the J call TRBJ2-1, with 14 positions matching TRBD2. Germline V gene lookup returns CDR1 DFQATT and CDR2 SNEGSKA (reference sequence). V shed 4 bases, J shed 6 bases, and the junction held 2 bases outside the gene matches. The CDR3 sequence is 14 residues long. CDR3 DNA: TGCAGTGCTATGACTAGCGGGAGGGCCAATGAGCAGTTCTTC. It is translated as CSAMTSGRANEQFF.

The table lists this clonotype with many counts. The chain uses TRBV9 and TRBJ2-1; D gene uncertain. The CDR3 is 15 residues long. V shed 0 bases and J shed 7 bases, with 14 bases lying between them. CDR1 and CDR2 from the germline V gene are SGDLS and YYNGEE. Here the CDR3 reads CASSVAGWGANEQFF. CDR3 sequence (DNA): TGTGCCAGCAGCGTAGCCGGGTGGGGTGCGAATGAGCAGTTCTTC.

This clonotype was observed a few times. The V and J genes are TRBV25-1 and TRBJ2-5; D might be TRBD2 (5 bases). The ends were cut back, 2 bases at V and 4 bases at J, with 11 bases in the middle. Germline V gives CDR1 MGHDK, CDR2 SYGVNS. There are 14 residues in the CDR3. CDR3 loop: CASSEPGTGETQYF. The CDR3 DNA follows: TGTGCCAGCAGTGAACCGGGAACGGGAGAGACCCAGTACTTC.

This clonotype was recorded at least ten times. This sequence joins TRBV5-5 and TRBJ2-1, with unresolved D. V lost 4 bases and J 8 bases, leaving 16 bases between the germline ends. The CDR3 is made up of 14 amino acids. The V gene's germline CDR1 is SGHKS and CDR2 YYEKEE (reference sequence). CDR3 coding DNA: TGTGCCAGCAGCATCCTCCCAGCTCGCGATGAGCAGTTCTTC. Translated: CASSILPARDEQFF.

This clonotype came up many times. The CDR3 region is CASSLGLVADTQYF. CDR3 sequence (DNA): TGTGCCAGCAGCTTGGGACTAGTGGCAGATACGCAGTATTTT. The rearrangement links TRBV5-5 to TRBJ2-3, with D possibly being TRBD2 (6 bases). Trimming stripped 0 bases from V and 4 bases from J, with 9 bases between. CDR1 and CDR2 from the germline V gene are SGHKS and YYEKEE (reference sequence). This CDR3 region has 14 residues. Supplemented by reference TRBV5-5 and TRBJ2-3, the full variable domain reads DAGVTQSPTHLIKTRGQQVTLRCSPISGHKSVSWYQQVLGQGPQFIFQYYEKEERGRGNFPDRFSARQFPNYSSELNVNALLLGDSALYLCASSLGLVADTQYFGPGTRLTVL.

The V call is TRBV11-1, the J call TRBJ2-3; 9 bases are a match to TRBD1. V trimming: 8 bases; J trimming: 5 bases; junction bases outside the gene matches: 14. CDR1 is SGHAT and CDR2 is FQDESV in the germline V gene (reference sequence). CDR3 length equals 16 residues. CDR3 amino acids: CASGSSRDRVGDTQYF. The DNA of the CDR3 is TGTGCCAGCGGATCCTCCCGGGACAGGGTAGGAGATACGCAGTATTTT.

This clonotype has more than one count but fewer than ten. The chain uses TRBV12-3 or TRBV12-4 and TRBJ1-2; 10 nucleotides line up with TRBD1. CDR3 size: 14 residues. The V gene end was trimmed by 5 bases and the J gene end by 6 bases; junction bases not matched to a gene: 6. The CDR3: CASSAAGTGDGYTF. The CDR3 DNA reads TGTGCCAGCAGTGCGGCCGGGACAGGGGATGGCTACACCTTC.

The V call is TRBV3-1, the J call TRBJ2-3; D perhaps matches TRBD2 (5 bases). The ends were cut back, 0 bases at V and 1 base at J, with 11 bases in the middle. The CDR3 covers 16 residues. Germline CDR1 reads LGHDT; CDR2 reads YNNKEL (reference sequence). The CDR3 spells CASSQDEADRTDTQYF. CDR3 coding DNA: TGTGCCAGCAGCCAAGATGAAGCGGATCGCACAGATACGCAGTATTTT.

This clonotype has just a few counts. The chain recombines TRBV25-1 with TRBJ2-7; weak D call: TRBD1 (5 bases). The germline V gene has CDR1 MGHDK and CDR2 SYGVNS. The CDR3 extends over 16 amino acids. Deletions cut 2 bases from V and 0 bases from J, with 14 bases between. CDR3 amino acids: CASSELGATVSYEQYF. As DNA, the CDR3 is TGTGCCAGCAGTGAACTAGGGGCGACAGTCTCCTACGAGCAGTACTTC.

This clonotype was picked up many times. The chain links TRBV12-3 or TRBV12-4 to TRBJ2-3; possible D gene TRBD2, 5 bases. There are 15 residues in the CDR3. Trimming stripped 1 base from V and 3 bases from J, with 11 bases between. CDR3 in amino acids: CASSLDLATTDTQYF. In DNA form, the CDR3 reads TGTGCCAGCAGTTTAGATTTAGCGACGACAGATACGCAGTATTTT.

The chain has TRBV12-3 or TRBV12-4 and TRBJ1-3; D is unresolved. The CDR3 contains 13 residues. V lost 2 bases and J 12 bases, leaving 14 bases between the germline ends. The chain's CDR3 is CASSLSSEGHIYF. DNA of the CDR3: TGTGCCAGCAGTTTATCGTCAGAGGGTCACATATATTTT.

To note about this clonotype: One base away lies a much larger clone, so this may be a sequencing read error. The chain employs TRBV6-2 or TRBV6-3 and TRBJ2-5; 13 bases are a match to TRBD2. CDR3 length: 17 residues. Germline values: CDR1 MNHEY, CDR2 SVGEGT. Trimming at V came to 6 bases and at J to 3 bases, leaving 10 bases not matched to a gene. CDR3 region: CASSTGLAGVMEETQYF. The CDR3 DNA reads as TGTGCCAGCAGCACTGGACTAGCGGGAGTGATGGAAGAGACCCAGTACTTC.

V is TRBV12-3 or TRBV12-4 and J is TRBJ2-7; TRBD1 aligns across 8 bases. There are 15 residues in the CDR3. J was trimmed by 5 bases and V by 1 base; bases with no gene match: 7. CDR3 protein: CASSLGQGIADEQYF. The CDR3 nucleotides read TGTGCCAGCAGTTTAGGACAGGGGATCGCTGACGAGCAGTACTTC.

The table lists this clonotype with a few counts. The V gene is TRBV29-1, the J gene TRBJ1-1; unclear D gene. This CDR3 region has 11 residues. Germline V lookup: CDR1 SQVTM, CDR2 ANQGSEA. V shed 5 bases and J shed 2 bases, with 6 bases lying between them. The CDR3 spells CSVQPNTEAFF. The CDR3 nucleotides read TGCAGCGTTCAACCTAACACTGAAGCTTTCTTT.

The chain joins TRBV7-2 to TRBJ2-3; 11 nucleotides match TRBD2. Per the germline V gene, CDR1 is SGHTA and CDR2 is FQGNSA. J lost 0 bases, V lost 0 bases, and 2 bases had no gene match. The CDR3 runs 17 residues. CDR3 DNA sequence: TGTGCCAGCAGCTTAGCCGGGACTAGCGGAAGCACAGATACGCAGTATTTT. It yields the protein CASSLAGTSGSTDTQYF. Based on the CDR3 plus reference TRBV7-2 and TRBJ2-3, the full variable domain is GAGVSQSPSNKVTEKGKDVELRCDPISGHTALYWYRQSLGQGLEFLIYFQGNSAPDKSGLPSDRFSAERTGGSVSTLTIQRTQQEDSAVYLCASSLAGTSGSTDTQYFGPGTRLTVL.

This clonotype was observed a handful of times. CDR3 protein: CSVSVMARDTEAFF. DNA of the CDR3: TGCAGCGTTAGTGTTATGGCTCGCGACACTGAAGCTTTCTTT. The rearrangement joins TRBV29-1 to TRBJ1-1; D is unresolved. The length of the CDR3 is 14 residues. Trimming pared 5 bases from V and 3 bases from J, leaving 16 bases between. Germline CDR1 and CDR2: SQVTM and ANQGSEA.

This clonotype was detected only a few times. This chain connects TRBV6-2 or TRBV6-3 to TRBJ2-5; 9 nucleotides agree with TRBD2. Germline V lookup: CDR1 MNHEY, CDR2 SVGEGT. V shed 0 bases, J shed 1 base, and the junction held 12 bases outside the gene matches. There are 19 residues in the CDR3. The CDR3 protein is CASSYSGTSKSPSQETQYF. CDR3 nucleotide sequence: TGTGCCAGCAGTTACTCAGGGACTAGCAAGAGCCCTTCCCAAGAGACCCAGTACTTC.

This clonotype was recorded a few times. J is TRBJ2-1 and V is TRBV29-1; 9 bases map to TRBD2. J was trimmed by 1 base and V by 0 bases; bases with no gene match: 10. The CDR3 runs to 18 residues. Germline V gene sequence: CDR1 SQVTM, CDR2 ANQGSEA. For the CDR3, the DNA is TGCAGCGTTGAAGAAGGAGCGGGAGGCTTCAGGTCCTACAATGAGCAGTTCTTC. Its translation: CSVEEGAGGFRSYNEQFF.

This clonotype was seen ten or more times. V and J are TRBV12-3 or TRBV12-4 and TRBJ1-5, with 10 bases lining up with TRBD1. CDR3 length equals 14 residues. The V segment lost 5 bases and the J segment 6 bases; nucleotides outside the gene matches: 4. The CDR3 sequence: CASSGTGEVQPQHF. The CDR3 DNA is TGTGCCAGCAGTGGGACAGGGGAAGTTCAGCCCCAGCATTTT.

This clonotype was picked up many times. The chain has TRBV12-3 or TRBV12-4 and TRBJ2-2, with unresolved D. Trimming took off 2 bases at V and 0 bases at J, with 4 bases between the two ends. The CDR3 runs 14 residues. CDR3 protein: CASSLLANTGELFF. CDR3 DNA sequence: TGTGCCAGCAGTTTACTCGCGAACACCGGGGAGCTGTTTTTT.

This chain uses TRBV7-9 with TRBJ2-2; D is unclear. Germline CDR1 is SEHNR and CDR2 is FQNEAQ (reference sequence). V dropped 2 bases and J dropped 8 bases, with 9 bases sitting between them. The CDR3 extends over 13 amino acids. Written as DNA, the CDR3 is TGTGCCAGCAGCTTACTCCCCCGTGGGGAGCTGTTTTTT. Translation gives CASSLLPRGELFF.

V usage is TRBV5-1 and J usage is TRBJ1-1; the match to TRBD1 covers 9 bases. The CDR3 runs to 14 residues. From germline, CDR1 is SGHRS and CDR2 YFSETQ. Trimming cost V 2 bases and J 6 bases; bases outside gene matches: 5. CDR3 in DNA: TGCGCCAGCAGCTTCGGGACAGGGTATGCTGAAGCTTTCTTT. As protein: CASSFGTGYAEAFF. The variable domain in full, completed from reference TRBV5-1 and TRBJ1-1, reads KAGVTQTPRYLIKTRGQQVTLSCSPISGHRSVSWYQQTPGQGLQFLFEYFSETQRNKGNFPGRFSGRQFSNSRSEMNVSTLELGDSALYLCASSFGTGYAEAFFGQGTRLTVV.

This clonotype was counted a few times. The CDR3 coding sequence is TGTGCCACCACTAGCGGGGAGCCACGAGAGACCCAGTACTTC. This gives the protein CATTSGEPRETQYF. This chain uses TRBV12-3 or TRBV12-4 with TRBJ2-5, with 10 bases identical to TRBD2. V trimming: 10 bases; J trimming: 4 bases; junction bases outside the gene matches: 9. The CDR3 runs to 14 residues.

This clonotype was found many times. This chain links TRBV5-6 with TRBJ2-1; TRBD2 agrees at 7 bases. J was trimmed by 7 bases and V by 5 bases; bases with no gene match: 9. The CDR3 spans 14 residues. The V gene's germline CDR1 is SGHDT and CDR2 YYEEEE. The CDR3 nucleotides are TGTGCCAGCAGTGGGACTATCACCCCAAATGAGCAGTTCTTC. This translates into CASSGTITPNEQFF. Full variable domain (missing parts from reference TRBV5-6 and TRBJ2-1): DAGVTQSPTHLIKTRGQQVTLRCSPKSGHDTVSWYQQALGQGPQFIFQYYEEEERQRGNFPDRFSGHQFPNYSSELNVNALLLGDSALYLCASSGTITPNEQFFGPGTRLTVL.

This clonotype was observed at least ten times. The V gene is TRBV12-3 or TRBV12-4, the J gene TRBJ2-1, with 7 bases matching TRBD1. V was pared by 4 bases and J by 5 bases, with 2 bases of the junction left unmatched. CDR3 length: 13 amino acids. The CDR3: CASSWDSNNEQFF. The CDR3, as DNA: TGTGCCAGCAGTTGGGACAGCAACAATGAGCAGTTCTTC.

A few counts support this clonotype. The genes are TRBV28 and TRBJ2-1, with D possibly matching TRBD1 (5 bases). Germline CDR1 is MDHEN and CDR2 is SYDVKM. There are 11 residues in the CDR3. Trimming left V 8 bases short and J 7 bases short, with 9 bases between. The DNA of the CDR3 is TGTGCCAGCGCCCCAGGGAATGAGCAGTTCTTC. Amino acid sequence: CASAPGNEQFF.

This clonotype was counted at least ten times. The chain is built from TRBV12-3 or TRBV12-4 and TRBJ2-1; 10 bases line up with TRBD2. The CDR3 extends over 15 amino acids. The ends lost 7 bases at V and 7 bases at J; junction bases unmatched: 10. The CDR3 is CASNTPGLAYNEQFF. In DNA, the CDR3 is TGTGCCAGCAATACCCCGGGACTAGCGTATAATGAGCAGTTCTTC.